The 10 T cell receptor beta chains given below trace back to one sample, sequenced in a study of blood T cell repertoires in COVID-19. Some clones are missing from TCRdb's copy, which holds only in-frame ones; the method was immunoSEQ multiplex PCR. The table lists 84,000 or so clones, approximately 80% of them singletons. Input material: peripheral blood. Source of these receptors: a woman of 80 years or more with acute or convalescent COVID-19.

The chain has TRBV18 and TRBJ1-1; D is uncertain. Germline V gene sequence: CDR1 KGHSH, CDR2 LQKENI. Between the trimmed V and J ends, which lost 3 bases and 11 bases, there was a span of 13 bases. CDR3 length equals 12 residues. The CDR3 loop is CASSPRGPEAFF. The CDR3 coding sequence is TGTGCCAGCTCACCCCGAGGGCCCGAGGCTTTCTTT.

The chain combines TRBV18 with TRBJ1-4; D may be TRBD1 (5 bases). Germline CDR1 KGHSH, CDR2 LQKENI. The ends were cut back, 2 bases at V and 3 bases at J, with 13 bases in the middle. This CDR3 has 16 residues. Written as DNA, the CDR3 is TGTGCCAGCTCACCATACGTTGGAGGGGCTAATGAAAAACTGTTTTTT. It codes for CASSPYVGGANEKLFF. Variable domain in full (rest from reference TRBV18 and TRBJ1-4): NAGVMQNPRHLVRRRGQEARLRCSPMKGHSHVYWYRQLPEEGLKFMVYLQKENIIDESGMPKERFSAEFPKEGPSILRIQQVVRGDSAAYFCASSPYVGGANEKLFFGSGTQLSVL.

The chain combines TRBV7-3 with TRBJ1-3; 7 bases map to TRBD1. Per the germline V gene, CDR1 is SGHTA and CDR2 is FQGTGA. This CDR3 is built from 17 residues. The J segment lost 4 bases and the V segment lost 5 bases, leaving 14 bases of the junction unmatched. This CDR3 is CASSHGPQGNYGNTIYF. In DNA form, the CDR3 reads TGTGCCAGCAGCCATGGGCCACAGGGGAATTACGGAAACACCATATATTTT.

Here the CDR3 DNA reads TGTGCTAGTGGTTTGGCCTACGGGACAGCCAACACCGGGGAGCTGTTTTTT. It codes for CASGLAYGTANTGELFF. The rearrangement uses TRBV12-5 and TRBJ2-2; 7 bases are shared with TRBD1. The CDR3 covers 17 residues. V lost 1 base to trimming and J lost 2 bases; unmatched junction nucleotides: 7. CDR1 is LGHNT and CDR2 is FRNRAP in the germline V gene.

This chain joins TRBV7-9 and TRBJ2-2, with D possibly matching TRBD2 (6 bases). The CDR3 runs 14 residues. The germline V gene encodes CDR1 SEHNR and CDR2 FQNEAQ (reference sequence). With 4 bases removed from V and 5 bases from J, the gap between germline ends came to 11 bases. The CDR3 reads CASSSDAGTGELFF. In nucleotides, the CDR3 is TGTGCCAGCAGCTCGGACGCGGGGACCGGGGAGCTGTTTTTT.

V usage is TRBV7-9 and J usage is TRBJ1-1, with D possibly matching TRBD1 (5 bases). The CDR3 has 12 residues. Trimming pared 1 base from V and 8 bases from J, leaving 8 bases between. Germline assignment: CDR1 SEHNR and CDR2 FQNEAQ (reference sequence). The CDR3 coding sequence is TGTGCCAGCAGCTTAGGCGGGGACGAAGCTTTCTTT. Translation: CASSLGGDEAFF.

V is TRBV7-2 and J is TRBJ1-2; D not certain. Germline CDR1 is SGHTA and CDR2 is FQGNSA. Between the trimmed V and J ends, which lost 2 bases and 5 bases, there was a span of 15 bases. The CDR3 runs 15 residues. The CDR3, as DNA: TGTGCCAGCAGCTTAATGGCAGCCTCGACTTATGGCTACACCTTC. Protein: CASSLMAASTYGYTF. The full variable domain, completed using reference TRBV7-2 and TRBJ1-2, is GAGVSQSPSNKVTEKGKDVELRCDPISGHTALYWYRQSLGQGLEFLIYFQGNSAPDKSGLPSDRFSAERTGGSVSTLTIQRTQQEDSAVYLCASSLMAASTYGYTFGSGTRLTVV.

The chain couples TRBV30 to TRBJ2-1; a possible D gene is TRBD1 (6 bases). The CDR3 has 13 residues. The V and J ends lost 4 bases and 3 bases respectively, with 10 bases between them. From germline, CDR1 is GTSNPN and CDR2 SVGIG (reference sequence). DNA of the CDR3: TGTGCCTGGACCCGGGACAACTACAATGAGCAGTTCTTC. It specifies CAWTRDNYNEQFF.

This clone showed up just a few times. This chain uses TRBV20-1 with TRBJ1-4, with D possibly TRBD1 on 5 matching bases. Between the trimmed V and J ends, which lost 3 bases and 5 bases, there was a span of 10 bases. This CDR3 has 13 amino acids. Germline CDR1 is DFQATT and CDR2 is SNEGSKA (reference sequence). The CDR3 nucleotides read TGCAGTGCTAGTCGACAGAACAATGAAAAACTGTTTTTT. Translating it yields CSASRQNNEKLFF.

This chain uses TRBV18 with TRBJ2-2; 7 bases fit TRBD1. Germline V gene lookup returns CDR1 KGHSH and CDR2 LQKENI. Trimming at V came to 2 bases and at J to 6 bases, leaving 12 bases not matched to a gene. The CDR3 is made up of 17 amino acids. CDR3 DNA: TGTGCCAGCTCACCATACCGGGACAGCACGGGTCCCGGGGAGCTGTTTTTT. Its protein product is CASSPYRDSTGPGELFF.